A selection of T cell receptor beta chains follows, all from one sample in a study of T cell repertoires in cytomegalovirus infection. TCRdb processed the reads anew with MiXCR; each CDR3 protein has one entry. The sample has about 360,000 distinct CDR3 sequences, 15% to 20% seen once. The sample taken for sequencing was PBMCs. The origin of the receptors is a human donor in good health (CMV status not recorded). Some clones in this sample may be carry-over from other donors' samples. CDR3s leave out the opening cysteine and the closing phenylalanine or tryptophan. Not all rows give a size; the values are once, few, many and, for expanded clones, a class.

TRBV7-8	TRBJ1-3	many	ATQNLHRGSGNTIY
TRBV20-1	TRBJ1-6	few	SARSGEGNSPLH
TRBV7-2	TRBJ2-7	many	ASSLTQATYEQY
TRBV7-2	TRBJ1-6	-	ASSNRDSNSPLH
TRBV7-3	TRBJ2-5	-	AATDGGEQETQY
TRBV7-6	TRBJ1-1	few	ASRGKQDEAF
TRBV5-1	TRBJ1-1	many	ASSLGQPQGNTEAF
TRBV10-3	TRBJ2-7	few	AISSGQGDREQY
TRBV20-1	TRBJ2-1	many	SGFRAGNQF
TRBV7-8	TRBJ2-7	-	ASSLVVSPRNEQY
TRBV27	TRBJ1-6	few	ASSLSPTPWDSPLH
TRBV2	TRBJ1-2	few	ASLGQTTIYT
TRBV6-6	TRBJ1-6	-	ASRDRDNSPLH
TRBV6-6	TRBJ1-5	many	ASSKTDRGRTRNQPQH
TRBV2	TRBJ1-1	few	ASSAGTGGVTEAF
TRBV28	TRBJ2-7	-	ASRPPNRVDRSYEQY
TRBV7-8	TRBJ1-1	many	ASSPSGTEAF
TRBV2	TRBJ1-1	few	ASRDNLNTEAF
TRBV5-3	TRBJ2-5	-	ASSSKTEGKETQY
TRBV7-2	TRBJ1-3	many	ASSFDREAGNTIY
TRBV20-1	TRBJ1-1	-	SASYGPNTEAF
TRBV5-1	TRBJ1-2	few	ASSLQDPNYGYT
TRBV6-1	TRBJ1-3	-	ASSETQRNTIY
TRBV20-1	TRBJ2-5	-	SVGPLGETQY
TRBV4-2	TRBJ1-6	-	ASSQDTSTARGSPLH
TRBV7-2	TRBJ2-5	many	ASSLLLGQETQY
TRBV5-1	TRBJ2-7	few	ASSLRGGNSYEQY